There are a few counts of the clone carrying this T cell receptor beta chain. The antigen is undetermined. This PCR relied on a set of 60 Vbeta primers and 13 Jbeta primers. The protocol was immunoSEQ multiplex PCR, while the TCRdb copy is restricted to in-frame clones and leaves out a portion. The data show 130,000 to 150,000 clones, around 80% seen once. Germline V gene lookup returns CDR1 SGDLS and CDR2 YYNGEE. The CDR3 spans 13 residues. J was trimmed by 5 bases and V by 4 bases; bases with no gene match: 4. The sample originates from a study of cytomegalovirus exposure and HLA in healthy donors. Findings of the study overall: The study flagged some 170 TCR beta chains as cytomegalovirus-associated. Being productive about 87% or about 30% of the time was typical of most TCR beta V segments in an earlier analysis. Equally common other TCR beta chains were less clonally expanded than HLA-associated ones, a later analysis found. Some V segments could not be told apart, so they were left out, TRBV6-2 and TRBV6-3 among them.

The material sequenced was PBMCs. The sequence derives from a man aged 40-55 years in good health and CMV-seronegative. The J gene is TRBJ2-5, the V gene TRBV9; 8 nucleotides line up with TRBD2. CDR3 residues: CASSLPGGETQYF. The CDR3 coding sequence is TGTGCCAGCAGCCTCCCGGGGGGGGAGACCCAGTACTTC.